This note documents a single T cell receptor (beta chain) sequence. This sample was taken from a study of T cells after yellow fever vaccination. Study background: Markers CD3, CD45RA, CCR7 and CD95 served to sort the EM, EMRA, CM and Tscm memory subsets. In the case of low-cell-number fractions, SMART-Seq v4 Ultra Low Input was used for preparation. Notes on the study in general: In sorted memory subsets at day 0, almost all vaccine-responding clonotypes were below detection.

The CDR3 covers 15 residues. V gave up 2 bases and J gave up 2 bases, with 10 bases separating them. Germline CDR1 is MNHEY and CDR2 is SVGAGI. Researchers made TCR cDNA using 5'RACE template switching, and this step added a universal primer site and UMIs. TCRdb re-analysed the 5' RACE reads in MiXCR, keeping a single row per CDR3 protein. Here the sample spans about 58,000 distinct CDR3 sequences, about 5% being singletons. The sample consisted of PBMCs, either bulk or a sorted T-cell subset (CD4+, CD8+, memory, or dextramer-sorted; not recorded which), taken on the day of the yellow fever booster vaccination. This TCR came from a man between 18 and 35 years old who received the YFV17D yellow fever vaccine. This chain connects TRBV6-5 to TRBJ1-3; D call uncertain. CDR3 loop: CASSYGVLAGNTIYF. The CDR3 coding sequence is TGTGCCAGCAGTTACGGGGTTCTTGCTGGAAACACCATATATTTT.